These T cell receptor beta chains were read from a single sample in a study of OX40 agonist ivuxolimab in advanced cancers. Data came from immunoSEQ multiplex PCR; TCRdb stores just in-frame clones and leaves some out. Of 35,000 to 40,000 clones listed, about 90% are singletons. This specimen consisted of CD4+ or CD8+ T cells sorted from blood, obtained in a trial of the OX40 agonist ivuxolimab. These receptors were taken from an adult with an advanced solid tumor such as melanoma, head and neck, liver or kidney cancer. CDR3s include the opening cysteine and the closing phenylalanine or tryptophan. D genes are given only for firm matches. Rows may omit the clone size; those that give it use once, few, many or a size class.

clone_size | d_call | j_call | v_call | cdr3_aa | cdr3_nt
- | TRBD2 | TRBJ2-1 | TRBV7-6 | CASSLAWIAGVGNEQFF | TGTGCCAGCAGCTTAGCGTGGATAGCGGGAGTGGGAAATGAGCAGTTCTTC
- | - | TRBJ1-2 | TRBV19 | CASRSGGSGGYTF | TGTGCCAGTAGATCCGGGGGGAGTGGCGGCTACACCTTC
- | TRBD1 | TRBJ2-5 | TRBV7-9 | CASRPNDRGRETQYF | TGTGCCAGCAGGCCGAACGACAGGGGGCGAGAGACCCAGTACTTC
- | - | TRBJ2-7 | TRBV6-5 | CASSVPTGLYEQYF | TGTGCCAGCAGTGTCCCGACAGGCCTCTACGAGCAGTACTTC
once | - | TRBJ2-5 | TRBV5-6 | CASSITPGARGTQYF | TGTGCCAGCAGCATCACCCCAGGGGCCCGGGGGACCCAGTACTTC
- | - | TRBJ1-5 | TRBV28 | CASRGVGTIQPQHF | TGTGCCAGCAGGGGCGTGGGAACAATCCAGCCCCAGCATTTT
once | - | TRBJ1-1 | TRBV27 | CASSPRLGTEAFF | TGTGCCAGCAGTCCAAGGCTCGGCACTGAAGCTTTCTTT
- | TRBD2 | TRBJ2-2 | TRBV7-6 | CASSLDQPSGITGELFF | TGTGCCAGCAGCTTAGATCAGCCTAGCGGGATCACCGGGGAGCTGTTTTTT
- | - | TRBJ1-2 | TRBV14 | CASSQGGYNYGYTF | TGTGCCAGCAGCCAAGGGGGATACAACTATGGCTACACCTTC
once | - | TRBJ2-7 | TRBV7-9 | CASSLRLGDEQYF | TGTGCCAGCAGCCTTCGATTGGGGGACGAGCAGTACTTC
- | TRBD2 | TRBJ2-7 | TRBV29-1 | CSVPGTSGRGYEQYF | TGCAGCGTCCCGGGGACTAGCGGGAGGGGGTACGAGCAGTACTTC
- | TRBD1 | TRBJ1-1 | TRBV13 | CASSSPKGQGSTNTEAFF | TGTGCCAGCAGCTCTCCAAAGGGACAGGGATCGACGAACACTGAAGCTTTCTTT
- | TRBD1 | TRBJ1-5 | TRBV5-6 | CASSLGQGPVQPQHF | TGTGCCAGCAGCTTGGGACAGGGTCCGGTTCAGCCCCAGCATTTT
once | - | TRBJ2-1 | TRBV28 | CASSFQGVGNEQFF | TGTGCCAGCAGTTTCCAGGGTGTGGGCAATGAGCAGTTCTTC
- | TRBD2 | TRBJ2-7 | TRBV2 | CASSELAAYYEQYF | TGTGCCAGCAGTGAACTAGCGGCCTACTACGAGCAGTACTTC
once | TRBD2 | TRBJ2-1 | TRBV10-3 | CAISLAGGNEQFF | TGTGCCATCAGTTTAGCGGGAGGGAATGAGCAGTTCTTC
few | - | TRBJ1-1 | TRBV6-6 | CASSQGKTEAFF | TGTGCCAGCAGCCAGGGGAAGACTGAAGCTTTCTTT
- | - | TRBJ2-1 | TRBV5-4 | CASSWRVGGEQFF | TGTGCCAGCAGCTGGAGGGTAGGGGGTGAGCAGTTCTTC
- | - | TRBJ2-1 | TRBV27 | CASSFGNEQFF | TGTGCCAGCAGTTTCGGTAATGAGCAGTTCTTC
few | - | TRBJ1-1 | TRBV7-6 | CASSLAGAEAFF | TGTGCCAGCAGCTTAGCAGGGGCTGAAGCTTTCTTT
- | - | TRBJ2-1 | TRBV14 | CASSQEKNEQFF | TGTGCCAGCAGCCAAGAGAAAAATGAGCAGTTCTTC
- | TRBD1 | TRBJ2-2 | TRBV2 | CAIGRDRGFTGELFF | TGTGCCATTGGAAGGGACAGGGGGTTCACCGGGGAGCTGTTTTTT
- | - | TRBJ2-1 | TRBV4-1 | CASSQVGLRNEQFF | TGCGCCAGCAGCCAAGTAGGACTTCGAAATGAGCAGTTCTTC
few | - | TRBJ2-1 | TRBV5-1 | CASSLWRGADNEQFF | TGCGCCAGCAGCCTCTGGAGGGGCGCCGACAATGAGCAGTTCTTC
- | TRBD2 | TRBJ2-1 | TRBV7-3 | CASAPGLAGGAQFF | TGTGCCAGCGCCCCGGGACTAGCGGGAGGCGCACAGTTCTTC
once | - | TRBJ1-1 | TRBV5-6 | CASSLVWGLNTEAFF | TGTGCCAGCAGCTTGGTTTGGGGCCTGAACACTGAAGCTTTCTTT
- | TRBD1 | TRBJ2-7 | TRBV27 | CASRQKGDRGYEQYF | TGTGCCAGCAGACAAAAGGGGGACAGGGGCTACGAGCAGTACTTC
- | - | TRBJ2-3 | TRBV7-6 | CASSLGRWGAAGSTDTQYF | TGTGCCAGCAGCTTAGGCCGGTGGGGGGCTGCCGGGAGCACAGATACGCAGTATTTT
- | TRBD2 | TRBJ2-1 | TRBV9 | CASSVEAGTSGTDEQFF | TGTGCCAGCAGCGTAGAAGCCGGGACTAGCGGGACAGATGAGCAGTTCTTC
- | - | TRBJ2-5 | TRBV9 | CASSMGTDWKETQYF | TGTGCCAGCAGCATGGGGACTGATTGGAAAGAGACCCAGTACTTC
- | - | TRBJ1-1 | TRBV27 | CATFVLAGTEAFF | TGTGCCACTTTCGTGCTAGCGGGCACTGAAGCTTTCTTT
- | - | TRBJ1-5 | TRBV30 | CAWSVMGNQPQHF | TGTGCCTGGAGTGTAATGGGGAATCAGCCCCAGCATTTT
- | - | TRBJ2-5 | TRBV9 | CASSVAGSKETQYF | TGTGCCAGCAGCGTAGCTGGGTCTAAAGAGACCCAGTACTTC
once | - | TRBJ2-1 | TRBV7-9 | CASSLERYSPYNEQFF | TGTGCCAGCAGCTTAGAACGTTACAGCCCCTACAATGAGCAGTTCTTC
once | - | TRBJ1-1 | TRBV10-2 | CASSVTGNTEAFF | TGCGCCAGCAGTGTCACAGGGAACACTGAAGCTTTCTTT
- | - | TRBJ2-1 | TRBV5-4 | CASSWGQDLFF | TGTGCCAGCAGCTGGGGCCAAGACCTGTTCTTC
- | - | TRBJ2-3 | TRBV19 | CASSIVLVSTDTQYF | TGTGCCAGTAGTATAGTCCTAGTTAGCACAGATACGCAGTATTTT
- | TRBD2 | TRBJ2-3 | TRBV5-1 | CASSLAGAGGITDTQYF | TGCGCCAGCAGCTTGGCCGGGGCGGGAGGGATCACAGATACGCAGTATTTT
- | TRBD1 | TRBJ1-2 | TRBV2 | CASTPSGTGNGYTF | TGTGCCAGCACTCCCTCCGGGACAGGGAATGGCTACACCTTC
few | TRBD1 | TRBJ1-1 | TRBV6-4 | CASSETGGNTEAFF | TGTGCCAGCAGTGAGACAGGGGGGAACACTGAAGCTTTCTTT